Listed here is a single TCR beta chain. These data are taken from a study of blood T cell repertoires in COVID-19. In the source study's methods: Amplified reference gene primers provided the basis for estimating nucleated cell counts. Repertoires were generated with immunoSEQ multiplex PCR, while TCRdb's copy carries only in-frame clones and drops some. V, J and clone size are taken as reported in that table, and D and trimming were inferred from the DNA itself. The repertoire holds tens of thousands of clones, with about 87% as singletons. Trimming removed 4 bases from V and 4 bases from J, with 13 bases in between. This CDR3 spans 14 amino acids. Per germline, CDR1 KGHSY and CDR2 FQNENV.

Sequenced: peripheral blood. This receptor was obtained from a man aged 60 to 75 with active or convalescent COVID-19. The J gene is TRBJ1-2, the V gene TRBV16, with TRBD1 as a possible D gene (6 bases). The CDR3 bases are TGTGCCAGCAGCCCCCCGGGGGGCCTCTATGGCTACACCTTC. It is translated as CASSPPGGLYGYTF.